The present entry profiles one T cell receptor beta chain with its context. Its antigen is unidentified. The PCR ran on 60 Vbeta and 13 Jbeta primers. Original processing methods: Around 12 million of around 85 million unique TCR beta chains were shared, per a later count. Assay: immunoSEQ multiplex PCR; the TCRdb copy retains only in-frame clones and omits some. For V, J and clone size, that table is used; D and trimming come from the DNA. The sample yields almost 95,000 clones, more than 60% seen once. This record belongs to a study of cytomegalovirus exposure and HLA in healthy donors. Study outcomes and limitations: Later analysis suggested most CMV-associated TCR beta chains were HLA-restricted. Later analysis placed DRB1 highest and HLA-C lowest in TCR association rates, which differed by HLA locus.

Sequenced sample: PBMCs. This sequence was found in a man aged 30 to 39 in good health and CMV-seronegative.

The CDR3: CASSQGGETQYF. In DNA, the CDR3 is TGCGCCAGCAGCCAAGGAGGGGAGACCCAGTACTTC. The rearrangement uses TRBV4-1 and TRBJ2-5, with D possibly being TRBD2 (5 bases). With 1 base removed from V and 5 bases from J, the gap between germline ends came to 5 bases. CDR1 is MGHRA and CDR2 is YSYEKL in the germline V gene. The CDR3 has 12 residues.